These 10 T cell receptor beta chains were all obtained from the same sample, sequenced in a study of cytomegalovirus exposure and HLA in healthy donors. 60 Vbeta and 13 Jbeta primers were used in PCR. Using immunoSEQ multiplex PCR, the repertoire was profiled, and TCRdb retains in-frame clones only, with some absent. This sample has approximately 220,000 clones, with less than 85% found just once. Sequenced input: PBMCs. The source is a man aged 18 to 30 in good health and CMV-seronegative.

Concerning this clone itself: A junction boundary mismatches the germline segment, possibly from a read error. V gene TRBV29-1 combines with J gene TRBJ2-7, with TRBD2 identical over 9 bases. CDR3 length: 14 amino acids. Germline lookup yields CDR1 SQVTM and CDR2 ANQGSEA. The CDR3 DNA is TGCAGCGCTGAGTCGCGGGAGGGCTCCGACGAGCAGTACTTC. It encodes CSAESREGSDEQYF.

This clone was detected once. This chain connects TRBV9 to TRBJ1-2; 7 bases map to TRBD1. CDR3 length equals 15 residues. Germline V gene sequence: CDR1 SGDLS, CDR2 YYNGEE. Trimming at V came to 3 bases and at J to 0 bases, leaving 5 bases not matched to a gene. CDR3 residues: CASSAGQSTNYGYTF. Here the CDR3 DNA reads TGTGCCAGCAGCGCGGGACAGAGCACTAACTATGGCTACACCTTC.

This rearrangement joins TRBV2 to TRBJ2-1, with D possibly TRBD1 on 6 matching bases. Germline CDR1 SNHLY, CDR2 FYNNEI. V lost 7 bases to trimming and J lost 2 bases, with 9 bases between them. The CDR3 contains 13 residues. The CDR3 reads CASKGQTYNEQFF. For the CDR3, the DNA is TGTGCCAGCAAAGGACAGACCTACAATGAGCAGTTCTTC.

V is TRBV5-5 and J is TRBJ2-1; TRBD1 agrees at 10 bases. The CDR3 extends over 16 amino acids. Germline V gene lookup returns CDR1 SGHKS and CDR2 YYEKEE (reference sequence). V gave up 6 bases and J gave up 7 bases; unmatched junction bases: 13. The CDR3 DNA reads TGTGCCAGCATCCCACTCGGGGACAGGGGATTTAATGAGCAGTTCTTC. It translates to CASIPLGDRGFNEQFF.

The V call is TRBV6-1, the J call TRBJ2-1, with unresolved D. The CDR3 is 14 amino acids. Germline V lookup: CDR1 MNHNS, CDR2 SASEGT. The germline V and J ends were trimmed by 10 bases and 0 bases, with 13 bases remaining between them. CDR3 nucleotide sequence: TGTGCCATCCAAAGCGCTTTCTCCTACAATGAGCAGTTCTTC. This sequence encodes CAIQSAFSYNEQFF.

As for this clone: A read error may account for a junction end that differs from germline. The rearrangement joins TRBV7-7 to TRBJ2-1; weak D call: TRBD2 (7 bases). The germline CDR1 and CDR2 sequences are SSHAT and FNYEAQ (reference sequence). The CDR3 spans 14 residues. CDR3 protein: CASSLIRGGNEQFF. CDR3 sequence (DNA): TGTGCTAGCAGCTTGATAAGGGGGGGAAATGAGCAGTTCTTC.

The V gene is TRBV7-2, the J gene TRBJ1-4, with D uncertain. Germline-derived CDR1 and CDR2 are SGHTA and FQGNSA. Between the trimmed V and J ends, which lost 2 bases and 5 bases, there was a span of 9 bases. The CDR3 is 14 residues long. The CDR3 DNA reads as TGTGCCAGCAGCTTAAAAGACGGGAATGAAAAACTGTTTTTT. This gives the protein CASSLKDGNEKLFF.

The chain recombines TRBV6-1 with TRBJ1-5, with D hard to call. This CDR3 comprises 16 residues. CDR1 is MNHNS and CDR2 is SASEGT in the germline V gene. Trimming removed 0 bases at V and 6 bases at J, with 15 bases between. The CDR3 DNA reads TGTGCCAGCAGTGAAGCCCTGGGCGGGGTGGCTCAGCCCCAGCATTTT. Amino acids: CASSEALGGVAQPQHF.

The chain employs TRBV9 and TRBJ2-3; 14 nucleotides align to TRBD2. J lost 5 bases, V lost 4 bases, and 24 bases had no gene match. This CDR3 is built from 22 residues. The V gene's germline CDR1 is SGDLS and CDR2 YYNGEE. CDR3 protein: CASSPRTVTGTSGRAKGDTQYF. CDR3 DNA sequence: TGTGCCAGCAGCCCACGGACAGTTACCGGGACTAGCGGGAGAGCCAAGGGAGATACGCAGTATTTT.

V is TRBV2 and J is TRBJ2-5; 10 bases fit TRBD1. The CDR3 is made up of 15 amino acids. J was trimmed by 5 bases and V by 7 bases; bases with no gene match: 10. Germline V gene lookup returns CDR1 SNHLY and CDR2 FYNNEI. In DNA form, the CDR3 reads TGTGCCAGCAAAACGGGACAGGGGATTGAGGAGACCCAGTACTTC. Its translation is CASKTGQGIEETQYF.